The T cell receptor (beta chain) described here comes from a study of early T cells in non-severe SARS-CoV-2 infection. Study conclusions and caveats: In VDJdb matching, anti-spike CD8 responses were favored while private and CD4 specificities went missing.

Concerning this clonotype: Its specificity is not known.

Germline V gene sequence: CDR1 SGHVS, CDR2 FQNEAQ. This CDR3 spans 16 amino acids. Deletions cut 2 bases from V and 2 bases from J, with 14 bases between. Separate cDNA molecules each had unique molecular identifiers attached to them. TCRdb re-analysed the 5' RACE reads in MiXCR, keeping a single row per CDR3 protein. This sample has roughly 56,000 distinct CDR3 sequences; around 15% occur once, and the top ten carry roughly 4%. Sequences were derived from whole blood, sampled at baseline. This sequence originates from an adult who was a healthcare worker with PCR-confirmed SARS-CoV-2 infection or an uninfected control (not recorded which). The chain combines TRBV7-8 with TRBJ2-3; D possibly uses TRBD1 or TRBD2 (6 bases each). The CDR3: CASSLSRGLTTDTQYF. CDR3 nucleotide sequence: TGTGCCAGCAGCTTATCCCGGGGGCTAACCACAGATACGCAGTATTTT. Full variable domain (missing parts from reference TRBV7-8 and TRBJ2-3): GAGVSQSPRYKVAKRGQDVALRCDPISGHVSLFWYQQALGQGPEFLTYFQNEAQLDKSGLPSDRFFAERPEGSVSTLKIQRTQQEDSAVYLCASSLSRGLTTDTQYFGPGTRLTVL.